Shown below are 30 T cell receptor beta chains from a single sample sequenced in a study of blood T cell repertoires in COVID-19. The method was immunoSEQ multiplex PCR; TCRdb's version includes in-frame clones alone and lacks a portion of them. The sample lists about 180,000 clones, about nine tenths occurring once. Sequenced: PBMCs or T cells enriched from blood (not recorded which). Receptors were obtained from a woman between 18 and 30 years old who had recovered from COVID-19.

The genes are TRBV18 and TRBJ2-7, with TRBD2 matching over 9 bases. Germline V gives CDR1 KGHSH, CDR2 LQKENI. The CDR3 contains 16 residues. V dropped 2 bases and J dropped 6; count of bases not matched to a gene: 11. The CDR3 DNA follows: TGTGCCAGCTCACCAGTAGCGGGAGAGCTCGTGGGCGAGCAGTACTTC. It codes for CASSPVAGELVGEQYF.

CDR3 sequence: CASSPGQGNFEQYF. In nucleotides, the CDR3 is TGTGCCAGCAGCCCGGGACAGGGGAATTTCGAGCAGTACTTC. This chain uses TRBV5-4 with TRBJ2-7; 10 bases align to TRBD1. There are 14 residues in the CDR3. V lost 4 bases, J lost 6 bases, and 7 bases stayed unmatched. CDR1 and CDR2 (germline): SGHNT, YYREEE (reference sequence).

The chain is built from TRBV7-3 and TRBJ2-1; 9 bases match TRBD2. The V gene end was trimmed by 5 bases and the J gene end by 2 bases; junction bases not matched to a gene: 7. Germline V gene data show CDR1 as SGHTA and CDR2 as FQGTGA. The CDR3 is made up of 16 amino acids. CDR3 in amino acids: CASSPHQREAYNEQFF. The CDR3 coding sequence is TGTGCCAGCAGCCCCCATCAGCGGGAGGCCTACAATGAGCAGTTCTTC.

This clone was seen a few times. This sequence joins TRBV6-5 and TRBJ1-2; D is possibly TRBD1 (5 bases). The CDR3 runs to 14 residues. V was shortened by 5 bases and J by 4 bases, with 14 bases between the two germline ends. CDR1 and CDR2 from the germline V gene are MNHEY and SVGAGI. The CDR3: CASSKSADSYGYTF. In DNA form, the CDR3 reads TGTGCCAGCAGTAAAAGCGCCGACAGCTATGGCTACACCTTC.

The chain is built from TRBV28 and TRBJ1-2; D may be TRBD1 (6 bases). CDR3 length: 15 residues. Trimming left V 2 bases short and J 4 bases short, with 14 bases between. In germline, CDR1 is MDHEN, CDR2 SYDVKM. As DNA, the CDR3 is TGTGCCAGCAGTTTACCGACAGGAGACTCCTATGGCTACACCTTC. It yields the protein CASSLPTGDSYGYTF.

This clone appeared a single time. V gene TRBV23-1 combines with J gene TRBJ1-6; possibly TRBD1 for D (5 bases). TRBV23-1 is marked as an open reading frame, function uncertain. The CDR3 is 15 amino acids. V lost 6 bases, J lost 5 bases, and 14 bases lay in between. The CDR3 is CASRLWGKDNSPLHF. The CDR3 DNA reads as TGCGCCAGCAGGCTCTGGGGCAAGGATAATTCACCCCTCCACTTT.

The CDR3 bases are TGTGCCAGCAGCCAAACAGACCTTAATTCACCCCTCCACTTT. It encodes CASSQTDLNSPLHF. V gene TRBV3-1 (or the pseudogene TRBV3-2) combines with J gene TRBJ1-6; D gene uncertain. The CDR3 sequence is 14 residues long. Germline V gene data show CDR1 as LGHDT and CDR2 as YNNKEL (reference sequence). Trimming removed 2 bases at V and 6 bases at J, with 8 bases between.

This chain uses TRBV29-1 with TRBJ2-7, with TRBD1 matching 8 bases. Germline V gives CDR1 SQVTM, CDR2 ANQGSEA. The trim removed 4 bases at V and 3 bases at J, leaving 5 bases unmatched. The CDR3 totals 13 residues. CDR3 sequence reads: CSVGGTGLYEQYF. The CDR3 DNA follows: TGCAGCGTTGGCGGGACAGGCCTCTACGAGCAGTACTTC.

The CDR3, as DNA: TGTGCCAGCAGGGCTACTAGCGGGAGGGTGTACGAGCAGTACTTC. This encodes CASRATSGRVYEQYF. The chain uses TRBV2 and TRBJ2-7; 13 nucleotides agree with TRBD2. Germline CDR1 is SNHLY and CDR2 is FYNNEI. V shed 6 bases, J shed 4 bases, and the junction held 6 bases outside the gene matches. CDR3 length: 15 amino acids. Combining the CDR3 with reference TRBV2 and TRBJ2-7 gives the whole variable domain EPEVTQTPSHQVTQMGQEVILRCVPISNHLYFYWYRQILGQKVEFLVSFYNNEISEKSEIFDDQFSVERPDGSNFTLKIRSTKLEDSAMYFCASRATSGRVYEQYFGPGTRLTVT.

The chain carries TRBV4-3 and TRBJ1-1; D is uncertain. CDR3 length equals 15 residues. In germline, CDR1 is LGHNA, CDR2 YSLEER. V shed 3 bases and J shed 4 bases, with 15 bases lying between them. The CDR3 sequence is CASSHGLSFSTEAFF. CDR3 DNA sequence: TGCGCCAGCAGCCACGGACTGAGCTTTAGCACTGAAGCTTTCTTT.

This chain joins TRBV5-6 and TRBJ1-1; possibly TRBD1 for D (5 bases). Germline V lookup: CDR1 SGHDT, CDR2 YYEEEE. Trimming shortened V by 4 bases and J by 0 bases, and 13 bases separated the two germline ends. CDR3 length equals 15 residues. CDR3 loop: CASSPRGILNTEAFF. DNA for the CDR3: TGTGCCAGCAGCCCTCGGGGGATATTGAACACTGAAGCTTTCTTT.

This chain connects TRBV6-4 to TRBJ2-6, with D unresolved. Trimming removed 4 bases at V and 0 bases at J, with 4 bases between. Germline-derived CDR1 and CDR2 are MRHNA and SNTAGT. This CDR3 is 14 amino acids long. The CDR3 sequence: CASSGHSGANVLTF. DNA of the CDR3: TGTGCCAGCAGTGGACACTCTGGGGCCAACGTCCTGACTTTC.

The rearrangement joins TRBV6-5 to TRBJ2-5, with TRBD2 matching over 11 bases. Germline-derived CDR1 and CDR2 are MNHEY and SVGAGI. The CDR3 contains 16 residues. V shed 2 bases, J shed 2 bases, and the junction held 4 bases outside the gene matches. The CDR3 sequence: CASSYLAGGPQETQYF. The CDR3 region has the DNA TGTGCCAGCAGTTACCTAGCGGGGGGCCCACAAGAGACCCAGTACTTC.

This clone came up once. J is TRBJ2-1 and V is TRBV2; 8 bases fit TRBD2. Germline V gene data show CDR1 as SNHLY and CDR2 as FYNNEI. J lost 7 bases, V lost 6 bases, and 11 bases had no gene match. The CDR3 loop spans 15 amino acids. The chain's CDR3 is CASRGDSGRDNEQFF. CDR3 nucleotides: TGTGCCAGCAGGGGAGACAGCGGGAGAGATAATGAGCAGTTCTTC.

V and J are TRBV5-6 and TRBJ2-7; 10 nucleotides line up with TRBD1. The germline gives CDR1 SGHDT, CDR2 YYEEEE. J gave up 2 bases and V 6 bases, and 8 bases lay outside the gene matches. This CDR3 is 15 amino acids long. The CDR3 DNA follows: TGTGCCAGCACCCCGGGACAGGGGAATCCCTACGAGCAGTACTTC. Protein product: CASTPGQGNPYEQYF.

As DNA, the CDR3 is TGTGCCAGCAGCTTATTTAGCGGGGTCCTTCAAGAGACCCAGTACTTC. Protein: CASSLFSGVLQETQYF. The chain employs TRBV7-2 and TRBJ2-5; 8 bases map to TRBD2. V shed 2 bases and J 2 bases; nucleotides not matched to a gene: 7. The CDR3 consists of 16 residues. Per germline, CDR1 SGHTA and CDR2 FQGNSA. The entire variable domain, with the rest obtained from reference TRBV7-2 and TRBJ2-5, is as follows: GAGVSQSPSNKVTEKGKDVELRCDPISGHTALYWYRQSLGQGLEFLIYFQGNSAPDKSGLPSDRFSAERTGGSVSTLTIQRTQQEDSAVYLCASSLFSGVLQETQYFGPGTRLLVL.

This clone appeared once. The chain carries TRBV5-1 and TRBJ2-3; 7 nucleotides agree with TRBD2. V was pared by 4 bases and J by 3 bases, with 11 bases of the junction left unmatched. The CDR3 is 16 amino acids. The germline V gene has CDR1 SGHRS and CDR2 YFSETQ. CDR3 nucleotides: TGCGCCAGCAGCCCAGGACTAGTTAGTCAGACAGATACGCAGTATTTT. It is translated as CASSPGLVSQTDTQYF. The full variable domain, completed using reference TRBV5-1 and TRBJ2-3, is KAGVTQTPRYLIKTRGQQVTLSCSPISGHRSVSWYQQTPGQGLQFLFEYFSETQRNKGNFPGRFSGRQFSNSRSEMNVSTLELGDSALYLCASSPGLVSQTDTQYFGPGTRLTVL.

CDR3 sequence: CATSVGTSSYNEQFF. CDR3 DNA: TGTGCCACCAGTGTTGGGACTTCCTCCTACAATGAGCAGTTCTTC. V and J are TRBV24-1 and TRBJ2-1; D may be TRBD2 (6 bases). The CDR3 totals 15 residues. Germline loops: CDR1 KGHDR, CDR2 SFDVKD. V lost 5 bases and J lost 0, with 10 bases in between.

This clone was detected only once. Its ends do not fully match the called genes, so a read error is possible. The V call is TRBV6-1, the J call TRBJ2-1; 13 bases map to TRBD2. This CDR3 comprises 15 residues. Germline CDR1 is MNHNS and CDR2 is SASEGT. CDR3 bases: TGTGCCAGCAGAGAAGGGACTAGCGGGACCAATGAGCAGTTCTTC. This codes for CASREGTSGTNEQFF.

The chain uses TRBV3-1 (or the pseudogene TRBV3-2) and TRBJ1-2, with D possibly TRBD1 on 6 matching bases. The CDR3 runs to 15 residues. Trimming removed 0 bases from V and 8 bases from J, with 16 bases in between. Germline CDR1 LGHDT, CDR2 YNNKEL (reference sequence). CDR3 loop: CASSQDLGRGHGYTF. In DNA form, the CDR3 reads TGTGCCAGCAGCCAAGATCTGGGCAGGGGTCACGGCTACACCTTC.

V gene TRBV28 combines with J gene TRBJ1-4; the match to TRBD1 covers 9 bases. The CDR3 has 15 amino acids. In germline, CDR1 is MDHEN, CDR2 SYDVKM. V shed 5 bases and J 8 bases; nucleotides not matched to a gene: 9. CDR3 amino acids: CASSSFGTGLEKLFF. The CDR3 region has the DNA TGTGCCAGCAGTAGCTTTGGGACAGGGCTGGAAAAACTGTTTTTT.

The J gene is TRBJ2-1, the V gene TRBV7-9; TRBD2 agrees at 7 bases. The V and J ends lost 6 bases and 2 bases, in that order; junction bases with no gene match: 10. Germline CDR1 reads SEHNR; CDR2 reads FQNEAQ (reference sequence). The CDR3 length is 16 residues. The CDR3 coding sequence is TGTGCCAGCAGTCCCAGGGAGGGAACGCCCTACAATGAGCAGTTCTTC. Its translation: CASSPREGTPYNEQFF.

The sample holds a few counts of this clone. The rearrangement links TRBV2 to TRBJ1-6; TRBD1 is a possible D gene (6 bases). CDR1 is SNHLY and CDR2 is FYNNEI in the germline V gene. The CDR3 extends over 13 amino acids. Trimming shortened V by 5 bases and J by 7 bases, and 9 bases separated the two germline ends. In DNA, the CDR3 is TGTGCCAGCAGTTGGGACACGAATTCACCCCTCCACTTT. Protein sequence: CASSWDTNSPLHF.

This clone was seen a few times. J is TRBJ1-6 and V is TRBV19; D is undetermined. CDR3 length: 13 amino acids. Germline V gives CDR1 LNHDA, CDR2 SQIVND (reference sequence). Trimming cost V 5 bases and J 10 bases, with 12 bases left between them. CDR3 sequence reads: CASSPLPGSPLHF. CDR3 bases: TGTGCCAGTAGTCCCTTACCGGGATCACCCCTCCACTTT.

The chain carries TRBV24-1 and TRBJ1-4; 7 bases align to TRBD1. V shed 6 bases, J shed 8 bases, and the junction held 8 bases outside the gene matches. The CDR3 contains 14 residues. The germline V gene encodes CDR1 KGHDR and CDR2 SFDVKD. CDR3 in DNA: TGTGCCACCAGTCTAACAGGGGAAGGGGAAAAACTGTTTTTT. Its protein product is CATSLTGEGEKLFF.

This chain links TRBV19 with TRBJ2-2; TRBD1 aligns across 8 bases. CDR1 is LNHDA, CDR2 SQIVND, per germline (reference sequence). The CDR3 is 14 amino acids. J gave up 1 base and V 9 bases, and 4 bases lay outside the gene matches. CDR3 in amino acids: CASQQGVNTGELFF. The CDR3 region has the DNA TGTGCCAGCCAACAGGGGGTGAACACCGGGGAGCTGTTTTTT. Complete variable domain (other parts from reference TRBV19 and TRBJ2-2): DGGITQSPKYLFRKEGQNVTLSCEQNLNHDAMYWYRQDPGQGLRLIYYSQIVNDFQKGDIAEGYSVSREKKESFPLTVTSAQKNPTAFYLCASQQGVNTGELFFGEGSRLTVL.

The rearrangement joins TRBV19 to TRBJ2-2; 7 nucleotides line up with TRBD1. Trimming took 6 bases from V and 0 from J; bases not matched to a gene: 4. CDR1 and CDR2 (germline): LNHDA, SQIVND (reference sequence). This CDR3 has 15 amino acids. The CDR3 here is CASSLGTANTGELFF. The CDR3 nucleotides are TGTGCCAGTAGCTTAGGGACAGCGAACACCGGGGAGCTGTTTTTT.

V is TRBV20-1 and J is TRBJ2-1; no clear D. The CDR3 length is 10 residues. Trimming cost V 6 bases and J 10 bases, with 10 bases left between them. The V gene's germline CDR1 is DFQATT and CDR2 SNEGSKA (reference sequence). CDR3 in DNA: TGCAGTGCCGCCATCGGGGAGCAGTTCTTC. Protein: CSAAIGEQFF.

The V and J genes are TRBV18 and TRBJ1-2; D perhaps matches TRBD1 (5 bases). There are 13 residues in the CDR3. Per germline, CDR1 KGHSH and CDR2 LQKENI. The V gene lost 2 bases and the J gene lost 3 bases, with 7 bases spanning the gap. CDR3 coding DNA: TGTGCCAGCTCACCAGGGGCGGACTATGGCTACACCTTC. It encodes CASSPGADYGYTF.

This clone was detected only a few times. The genes are TRBV6-5 and TRBJ1-5; 10 positions match TRBD1. Germline V gene data show CDR1 as MNHEY and CDR2 as SVGAGI. The CDR3 length is 14 residues. After removal of 6 bases from V and 7 bases from J, the junction contained 6 bases not matched to a gene. Written as DNA, the CDR3 is TGTGCCAGCAGCCGGACAGGGGGGGAACAGCCCCAGCATTTT. Protein sequence: CASSRTGGEQPQHF.